This TCR beta chain was identified during a study of blood T cells in healthy people across ages. V dropped 2 bases and J dropped 7; count of bases not matched to a gene: 7. This CDR3 comprises 15 residues. Germline assignment: CDR1 MNHEY and CDR2 SVGEGT. Alongside a J-beta primer mix, a sample-barcoded 5' primer served in a second PCR lasting 7 to 11 cycles. In TCRdb, the 5' RACE reads were re-called with MiXCR into one record per CDR3 protein. The table includes some 1,500,000 distinct CDR3 sequences, roughly 43% detected once. The chain recombines TRBV6-2 or TRBV6-3 with TRBJ1-5; TRBD1 matches at 8 bases. This sequence was found in a woman between 18 and 29 years old in good health. The sample comprised blood. CDR3 nucleotide sequence: TGTGCCAGCAGTTACCAGGACAGGGCGGTACAGCCCCAGCATTTT. Its protein is CASSYQDRAVQPQHF.